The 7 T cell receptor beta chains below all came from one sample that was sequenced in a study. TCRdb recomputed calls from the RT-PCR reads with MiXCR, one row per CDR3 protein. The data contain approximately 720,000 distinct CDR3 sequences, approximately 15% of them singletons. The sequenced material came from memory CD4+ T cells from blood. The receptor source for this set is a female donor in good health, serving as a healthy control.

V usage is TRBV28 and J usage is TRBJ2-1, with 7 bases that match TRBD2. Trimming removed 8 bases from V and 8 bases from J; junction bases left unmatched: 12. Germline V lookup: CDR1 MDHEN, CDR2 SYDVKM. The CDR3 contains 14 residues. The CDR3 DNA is TGTGCCAGCTCAGGTGGCGGGAGTTTACATGAGCAGTTCTTC. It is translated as CASSGGGSLHEQFF. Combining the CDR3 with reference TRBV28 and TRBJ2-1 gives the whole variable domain DVKVTQSSRYLVKRTGEKVFLECVQDMDHENMFWYRQDPGLGLRLIYFSYDVKMKEKGDIPEGYSVSREKKERFSLILESASTNQTSMYLCASSGGGSLHEQFFGPGTRLTVL.

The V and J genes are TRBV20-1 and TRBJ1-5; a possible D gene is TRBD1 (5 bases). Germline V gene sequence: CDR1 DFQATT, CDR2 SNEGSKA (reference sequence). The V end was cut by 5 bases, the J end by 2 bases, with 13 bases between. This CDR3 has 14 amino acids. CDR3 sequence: CSAGDFRGNQPQHF. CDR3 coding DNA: TGCAGTGCTGGGGACTTTAGGGGCAATCAGCCCCAGCATTTT.

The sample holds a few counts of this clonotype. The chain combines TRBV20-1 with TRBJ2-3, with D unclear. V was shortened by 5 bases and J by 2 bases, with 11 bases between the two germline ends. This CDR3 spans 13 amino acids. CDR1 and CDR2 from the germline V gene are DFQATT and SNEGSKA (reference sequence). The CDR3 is CSAPSAYTDTQYF. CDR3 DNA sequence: TGCAGTGCTCCGAGCGCATACACAGATACGCAGTATTTT.

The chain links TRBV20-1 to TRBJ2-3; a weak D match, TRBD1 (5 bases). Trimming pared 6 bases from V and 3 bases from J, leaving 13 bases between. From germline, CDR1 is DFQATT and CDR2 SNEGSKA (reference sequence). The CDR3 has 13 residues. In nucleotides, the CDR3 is TGCAGTGCCGTCACCCAGGGAACAGATACGCAGTATTTT. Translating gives CSAVTQGTDTQYF.

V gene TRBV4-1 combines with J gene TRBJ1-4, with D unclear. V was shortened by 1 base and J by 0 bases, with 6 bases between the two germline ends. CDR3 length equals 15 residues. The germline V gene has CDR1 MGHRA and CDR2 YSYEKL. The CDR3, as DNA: TGCGCCAGCAGCCAAGTGGGTACAACTAATGAAAAACTGTTTTTT. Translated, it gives CASSQVGTTNEKLFF.

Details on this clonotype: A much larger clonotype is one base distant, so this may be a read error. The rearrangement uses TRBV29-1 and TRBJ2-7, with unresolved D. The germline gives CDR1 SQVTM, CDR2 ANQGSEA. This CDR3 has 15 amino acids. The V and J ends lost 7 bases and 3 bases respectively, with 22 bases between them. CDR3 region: CSAEVPGRRRYEQYF. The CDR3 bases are TGCAGCGCTGAGGTTCCCGGGCGGCGGCGCTACGAGCAGTACTTC.

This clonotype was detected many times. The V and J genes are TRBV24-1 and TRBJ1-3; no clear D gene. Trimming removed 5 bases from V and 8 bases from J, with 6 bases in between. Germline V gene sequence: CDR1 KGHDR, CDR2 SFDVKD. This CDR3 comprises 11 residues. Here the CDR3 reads CATSAADTIYF. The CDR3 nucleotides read TGTGCCACCAGTGCGGCGGACACCATATATTTT.